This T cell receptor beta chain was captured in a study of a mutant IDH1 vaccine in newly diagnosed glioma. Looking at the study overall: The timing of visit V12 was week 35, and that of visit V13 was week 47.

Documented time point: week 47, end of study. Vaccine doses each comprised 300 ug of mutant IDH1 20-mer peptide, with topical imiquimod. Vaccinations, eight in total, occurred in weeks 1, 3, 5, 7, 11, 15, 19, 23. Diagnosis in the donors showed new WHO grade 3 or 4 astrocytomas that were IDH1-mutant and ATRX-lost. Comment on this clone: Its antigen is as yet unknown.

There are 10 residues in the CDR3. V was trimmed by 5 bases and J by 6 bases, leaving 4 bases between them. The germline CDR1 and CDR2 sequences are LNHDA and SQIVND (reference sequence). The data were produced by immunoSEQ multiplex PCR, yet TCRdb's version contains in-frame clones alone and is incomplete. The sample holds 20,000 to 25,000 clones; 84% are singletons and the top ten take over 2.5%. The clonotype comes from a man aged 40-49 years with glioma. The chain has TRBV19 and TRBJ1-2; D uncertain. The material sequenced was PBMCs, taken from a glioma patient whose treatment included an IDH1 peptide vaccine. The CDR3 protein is CASSEHGYTF. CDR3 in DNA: TGTGCCAGTAGTGAGCATGGCTACACCTTC.